The 30 T cell receptor beta chains reported below all come from one sample, sequenced in a study of tumor-infiltrating lymphocytes in glioblastoma multiforme. Three nested ARM-PCR rounds with V-beta and C-beta primers built TCRB libraries. Via MiXCR, TCRdb re-called the multiplex PCR reads, giving one row per CDR3 protein. The sample lists 12,000 to 15,000 distinct CDR3 sequences, 73% occurring once. Sequences were obtained from brain tumor tissue. All receptors derive from a male donor with glioblastoma.

Here the CDR3 reads CASSSSGELFF. DNA of the CDR3: TGTGCCAGCAGCTCGTCCGGGGAGCTGTTTTTT. This chain joins TRBV11-2 and TRBJ2-2; D gene uncertain. Trimming took 4 bases from V and 6 from J, leaving 3 bases between them. The CDR3 spans 11 residues. In germline, CDR1 is SGHAT, CDR2 FQNNGV.

Concerning this clonotype: At one boundary the junction diverges from the germline segment, which might be a read error. The chain couples TRBV24-1 to TRBJ2-2; no clear D gene. Germline V gene lookup returns CDR1 KGHDR and CDR2 SFDVKD. The CDR3 is 16 residues long. The DNA for the CDR3 is TGTGCCACCAGTGGGGTTTGGCCTACGAACGCCGGGGAGCTGTTTTTT. It yields the protein CATSGVWPTNAGELFF.

Points on this clonotype: Likely a read error: the CDR3 ends without its conserved phenylalanine or tryptophan. V gene TRBV4-1 combines with J gene TRBJ1-1, with D unresolved. The CDR3 has 13 residues. From germline, CDR1 is MGHRA and CDR2 YSYEKL. CDR3 nucleotide sequence: TGCGCAAGCAGCCAAGAGATTTCGGCTGAAGCTTTCCTT. This translates into CASSQEISAEAFL.

A word on this clonotype: This clone may be a read error of a much larger clone one base away. The V call is TRBV29-1, the J call TRBJ2-7; a possible D gene is TRBD1 (6 bases). The length of the CDR3 is 14 residues. V was trimmed by 5 bases and J by 3 bases, leaving 17 bases between them. CDR1 is SQVTM and CDR2 is ANQGSEA in the germline V gene. The CDR3 coding sequence is TGCAGCGTTCAATGGACAGAGGGGTTCTACGAGCAGTACTTC. Its translation is CSVQWTEGFYEQYF.

The CDR3: CSARVGAGSYNEQFF. The CDR3 DNA reads as TGCAGTGCTAGAGTCGGGGCCGGCTCCTACAATGAGCAGTTCTTC. V and J are TRBV20-1 and TRBJ2-1, with D possibly being TRBD1 or TRBD2 (5 bases each). The V gene's germline CDR1 is DFQATT and CDR2 SNEGSKA (reference sequence). V lost 1 base and J lost 0, with 10 bases in between. This CDR3 comprises 15 residues.

The rearrangement joins TRBV6-1 to TRBJ2-3; D may be TRBD1 (5 bases). The CDR3 has 14 amino acids. The germline V and J ends were trimmed by 8 bases and 4 bases, with 16 bases remaining between them. Germline loops: CDR1 MNHNS, CDR2 SASEGT. The CDR3 spells CASRPVGEADTQYF. The CDR3 DNA reads TGTGCCAGCCGCCCAGTAGGGGAAGCAGATACGCAGTATTTT.

In this sample, this clonotype turned up a few times. The chain joins TRBV10-1 to TRBJ2-2; 8 bases agree with TRBD1. This CDR3 is built from 19 residues. Trimming at V came to 4 bases and at J to 2 bases, leaving 15 bases not matched to a gene. Germline CDR1 reads WNHNN; CDR2 reads SYGVQD (reference sequence). CDR3 residues: CASSGPILTGGSNTGELFF. Written as DNA, the CDR3 is TGCGCCAGCAGTGGACCCATACTCACAGGGGGTTCAAACACCGGGGAGCTGTTTTTT.

As to this clonotype: Possible read error: a much larger clone is one base away. As the CDR3 is not closed by the conserved phenylalanine or tryptophan, this likely results from a read error. This chain uses TRBV11-3 with TRBJ2-7; D ambiguous. The CDR3 length is 11 residues. Trimming stripped 5 bases from V and 6 bases from J, with 8 bases between. Germline V gene data show CDR1 as SGHNT and CDR2 as YENEEA. The CDR3 sequence: CASSLQSEQYS. CDR3 bases: TGTGCCAGCAGCCTCCAGAGCGAGCAGTACTCC.

This clonotype is categorized as large. This chain links TRBV12-3 or TRBV12-4 with TRBJ1-6; no definite D call. Trimming stripped 6 bases from V and 10 bases from J, with 13 bases between. The CDR3 is 13 amino acids. The CDR3 loop is CASSPFRRSPLHF. The CDR3 DNA sequence: TGTGCCAGCAGCCCCTTCAGGAGGTCACCCCTCCACTTT.

V is TRBV20-1 and J is TRBJ2-1; possibly TRBD2 for D (5 bases). Germline CDR1 and CDR2: DFQATT and SNEGSKA (reference sequence). V lost 1 base to trimming and J lost 9 bases, with 19 bases between them. This CDR3 comprises 15 residues. CDR3 sequence reads: CSARASEGLGSEQFF. Written as DNA, the CDR3 is TGCAGTGCTAGAGCATCTGAGGGCCTAGGCAGTGAGCAGTTCTTC.

As for this clonotype: An end of the junction differs from the germline gene, which may be a read error. The chain links TRBV11-2 to TRBJ2-3; D is undetermined. There are 17 residues in the CDR3. Germline V lookup: CDR1 SGHAT, CDR2 FQNNGV. This CDR3 reads CASSSLGKGSHTDTQYF. The DNA of the CDR3 is TGTGCCAGCAGCTCCTTAGGGAAGGGATCACACACAGATACGCAGTACTTT.

For this clonotype: A much more abundant neighbour one base away suggests this may be a read error. This CDR3 is missing its conserved last phenylalanine or tryptophan, likely due to a read error. V is TRBV6-1 and J is TRBJ2-1; TRBD2 agrees at 7 bases. Trimming at V came to 6 bases and at J to 0 bases, leaving 2 bases not matched to a gene. Looked up from germline, CDR1 is MNHNS and CDR2 is SASEGT. The CDR3 runs 14 residues. CDR3 bases: TGTGCCAGCAGAAGCGGGGACTCCTACAATGAGCAGTTCCTC. Translation: CASRSGDSYNEQFL.

A word on this clonotype: The CDR3 does not close with the conserved phenylalanine or tryptophan, likely indicating a read error. It is unclear where the CDR3 begins or ends on the DNA, so no DNA is shown, and the CDR3 is as TCRdb lists it. The CDR3: CVSSYPAGDTGELCS. This sequence joins TRBV6-6 and TRBJ2-2; no check of the table's D call, TRBD1, against the DNA was made. Germline V lookup: CDR1 MNHNY, CDR2 SVGAGI (reference sequence). The CDR3 has 15 amino acids, counting both end residues.

The genes are TRBV20-1 and TRBJ2-3; tentative D call: TRBD2 (5 bases). The CDR3 spans 16 residues. V lost 6 bases and J 4 bases, leaving 23 bases between the germline ends. Germline lookup yields CDR1 DFQATT and CDR2 SNEGSKA (reference sequence). The CDR3 loop is CSAIDLRGPSSDTQYF. CDR3 sequence (DNA): TGCAGTGCGATCGACCTTCGCGGGCCGAGCTCAGATACGCAGTATTTT.

As concerns this clonotype: Germline and junction disagree at one end, which may indicate a read error. The chain carries TRBV13 and TRBJ2-1, with TRBD2 as a possible D gene (5 bases). The germline V gene has CDR1 PRHDT and CDR2 FYEKMQ (reference sequence). The CDR3 spans 16 residues. The CDR3 sequence is CSSSLDAGMTEDEQFF. CDR3 sequence (DNA): TGTTCCAGCAGCTTAGACGCTGGCATGACGGAGGATGAGCAGTTCTTC.

In its sample, this clonotype was seen many times. Here the CDR3 reads CASSLWSGRKNTGELFF. DNA of the CDR3: TGTGCCAGCAGTTTATGGAGCGGGAGGAAGAACACCGGGGAGCTGTTTTTT. V gene TRBV6-2 or TRBV6-3 combines with J gene TRBJ2-2; 9 positions match TRBD2. Germline V gene lookup returns CDR1 MNHEY and CDR2 SVGEGT. The CDR3 is made up of 17 amino acids. Germline trimming cut 4 bases from V and 1 base from J; bases unmatched to any gene: 7.

V gene TRBV6-7 combines with J gene TRBJ2-7; 12 bases align to TRBD1. TRBV6-7 is assigned to the ORF class and has an uncertain function. Trimming at V came to 6 bases and at J to 5 bases, leaving 8 bases not matched to a gene. The CDR3 has 15 residues. The DNA of the CDR3 is TGTGCCAGCAGCCGCCGGGACAGGGGGCCCCACGAGCAGTACTTC. This codes for CASSRRDRGPHEQYF.

V is TRBV11-3 and J is TRBJ1-1, with unresolved D. Looked up from germline, CDR1 is SGHNT and CDR2 is YENEEA. Trimming shortened V by 6 bases and J by 3 bases, and 11 bases separated the two germline ends. CDR3 length: 13 amino acids. CDR3 sequence reads: CASRGRIYTEAFF. The CDR3 bases are TGTGCCAGCAGGGGGAGGATCTACACTGAAGCTTTCTTT.

This clonotype is a singleton in its sample. One end of the junction does not line up with germline, which may come from a read error. This chain links TRBV6-1 with TRBJ2-1; no clear D gene. The V gene's germline CDR1 is MNHNS and CDR2 SASEGT. The CDR3 has 12 amino acids. This CDR3 reads CASSLSLSDQLF. CDR3 coding DNA: TGTGCCAGCAGCCTAAGCCTTTCTGACCAGCTCTTC.

Notes on this clonotype: It may be a read error: a sequence one base away is much more abundant. CDR3 bases: TGTGCCAGCAGCTTATCGCGGGGGCTCTGCACCGGGGAGCTGTTTTTT. Amino acid sequence: CASSLSRGLCTGELFF. This rearrangement joins TRBV7-6 to TRBJ2-2, with D possibly TRBD2 on 7 matching bases. The V gene's germline CDR1 is SGHVS and CDR2 FNYEAQ. Between the trimmed V and J ends, which lost 2 bases and 4 bases, there was a span of 14 bases. This CDR3 is built from 16 residues.

This clonotype has at least ten counts. The chain couples TRBV11-2 to TRBJ2-3; either TRBD1 or TRBD2 may fit D (5 bases each). This CDR3 has 14 residues. CDR1 and CDR2 (germline): SGHAT, FQNNGV. V shed 3 bases and J shed 3 bases, with 10 bases lying between them. The CDR3 region is CASSFQGGTDTQYF. CDR3 coding DNA: TGTGCCAGCAGCTTCCAGGGCGGGACAGATACGCAGTATTTT.

The chain carries TRBV6-5 and TRBJ2-5; D remains ambiguous. The CDR3 totals 14 residues. The germline gives CDR1 MNHEY, CDR2 SVGAGI. V lost 0 bases to trimming and J lost 2 bases, with 7 bases between them. The CDR3 DNA is TGTGCCAGCAGTTACTCGACACAACAAGAGACCCAGTACTTC. It codes for CASSYSTQQETQYF.

This clonotype was seen just once. The chain recombines TRBV12-3 or TRBV12-4 with TRBJ2-1; 8 bases match TRBD2. The CDR3 is made up of 14 amino acids. The trim removed 5 bases at V and 7 bases at J, leaving 7 bases unmatched. The CDR3 DNA sequence: TGTGCCAGCAGTAAAAGCGGGAGTGGGAATGAGCAGTTCTTC. It translates to CASSKSGSGNEQFF.

Of note for this clonotype: Relative to the germline gene, one junction end is altered; a read error may explain this. The genes are TRBV6-2 or TRBV6-3 and TRBJ2-5, with D uncertain. The V gene's germline CDR1 is MNHEY and CDR2 SVGEGT. The CDR3 spans 14 residues. CDR3 nucleotide sequence: TGTGCCGGCAGTTGGACGGCATTTCAAGAGACCCAGTACTTC. Residues: CAGSWTAFQETQYF.

This clonotype was counted a few times. This sequence joins TRBV6-5 and TRBJ1-1; D unresolved. V dropped 0 bases and J dropped 0 bases, with 11 bases sitting between them. The germline gives CDR1 MNHEY, CDR2 SVGAGI. This CDR3 contains 16 residues. This chain's CDR3 is CASSYSIMRMNTEAFF. The CDR3 region has the DNA TGTGCCAGCAGTTACTCGATTATGCGAATGAACACTGAAGCTTTCTTT.

The CDR3: CASSLLGSRSPLYF. DNA of the CDR3: TGTGCCAGCAGCCTCCTAGGGAGCAGGTCACCTTTGTACTTC. The chain recombines TRBV11-2 with TRBJ2-7; a possible D gene is TRBD2 (5 bases). V was shortened by 5 bases and J by 12 bases, with 23 bases between the two germline ends. The CDR3 loop spans 14 amino acids. CDR1 SGHAT and CDR2 FQNNGV come from the germline V gene.

This chain uses TRBV20-1 with TRBJ1-6, with D possibly being TRBD1 (5 bases). This CDR3 contains 15 residues. Trimming shortened V by 3 bases and J by 5 bases, and 14 bases separated the two germline ends. Germline CDR1 is DFQATT and CDR2 is SNEGSKA (reference sequence). The CDR3 DNA reads TGCAGTGCTAGCCCAGGGTTCGTCGATAATTCACCCCTCCACTTT. It codes for CSASPGFVDNSPLHF.

The chain carries TRBV6-1 and TRBJ2-3; 13 bases fit TRBD2. The V gene's germline CDR1 is MNHNS and CDR2 SASEGT. There are 16 residues in the CDR3. J was trimmed by 8 bases and V by 5 bases; bases with no gene match: 10. CDR3: CASSPPGLAGITTQYF. The CDR3 nucleotides are TGTGCCAGCAGTCCACCGGGACTAGCGGGGATCACTACGCAGTATTTT.

The table lists this clonotype with many counts. This chain joins TRBV11-3 and TRBJ2-1, with D hard to call. The CDR3 length is 14 residues. Trimming took 5 bases from V and 0 from J, leaving 8 bases between them. In germline, CDR1 is SGHNT, CDR2 YENEEA. This chain's CDR3 is CASSPRNSYNEQFF. CDR3 sequence (DNA): TGTGCCAGCAGCCCCCGTAACTCCTACAATGAGCAGTTCTTC.

Details on this clonotype: This likely comes from a read error, as the CDR3 has no conserved phenylalanine or tryptophan at its end. This rearrangement joins TRBV5-5 to TRBJ2-3; D gene uncertain. Germline-derived CDR1 and CDR2 are SGHKS and YYEKEE (reference sequence). The CDR3 loop spans 14 amino acids. CDR3 nucleotide sequence: TGTGCCAGTAGCTTGGCGGTTGCCACAGATACGCAGTATTTA. Protein sequence: CASSLAVATDTQYL.